The rows below give T cell receptor beta chains drawn from one sample of a study of technical replicates of blood from several donors. TCRdb's table, derived via immunoSEQ multiplex PCR, lists solely in-frame clones and lacks some. This table has tens of thousands of clones, approximately 96% appearing once. Sequenced: T cells isolated from PBMCs. The receptors were gathered from a human donor in good health. Both conserved end residues are part of each CDR3. The order of the fields is D gene, V gene, clone size, J gene, CDR3 DNA, CDR3 protein. A D gene is named only where the DNA matches it firmly. For some rows the clone size is stated as once, few or many, or as a class when expanded; others skip it.

.	TRBV5-4	.	TRBJ2-5	TGTGCCAGCAGCATCCAGGGGTCCTCGGAGACCCAGTACTTC	CASSIQGSSETQYF
TRBD1	TRBV11-2	.	TRBJ1-1	TGTGCCAGCAGCTTAGGACAGGGGGAAGCTTTCTTT	CASSLGQGEAFF
TRBD2	TRBV4-2	.	TRBJ2-7	TGTGCCAGCAGCCGCCGGACTAGCAACTTTGACGAGCAGTACTTC	CASSRRTSNFDEQYF
.	TRBV2	.	TRBJ2-5	TGTGCCAGCTCTCAGCAAGAGACCCAGTACTTC	CASSQQETQYF
.	TRBV30	.	TRBJ1-3	TGTGCCTGGAGTGTGGGGGCCTCTGGAAACACCATATATTTT	CAWSVGASGNTIYF
.	TRBV7-2	.	TRBJ2-5	TGTGCCAGCAGCCCCAGGAAGGGGTCGGGAGTGGAGACCCAGTACTTC	CASSPRKGSGVETQYF
TRBD1	TRBV27	.	TRBJ2-7	TGTGCCAGCAGTTTCCAATCATGGGACAGGGAGCCCTACGAGCAGTACTTC	CASSFQSWDREPYEQYF
.	TRBV11-1	.	TRBJ2-5	TGTGCCAGCAGCTTTCGGACAGCGACCTATCAAGAGACCCAGTACTTC	CASSFRTATYQETQYF
TRBD1	TRBV30	.	TRBJ1-1	TGTGCCTGGAGTGTAACAGGGGACACTGAAGCTTTCTTT	CAWSVTGDTEAFF
.	TRBV5-5	.	TRBJ1-3	TGTGCCAGCAGCTTCTTCCCGACAGAGTCGGACACCATATATTTT	CASSFFPTESDTIYF
.	TRBV6-5	.	TRBJ1-4	TGTGCCAGCAGATCTAGACAGGCAACTAATGAAAAACTGTTTTTT	CASRSRQATNEKLFF
.	TRBV4-1	.	TRBJ2-3	TGCGCCAGCAGCCAAGATGAGCGGATCGGCCGGGGTACGTATTTT	CASSQDERIGRGTYF
.	TRBV9	once	TRBJ2-7	TGTGCCAGCAGCGTAGCGGAGGGTGAGCAGTACTTC	CASSVAEGEQYF
.	TRBV5-1	once	TRBJ2-2	TGCGCCAGCGGATTGGGGGGGCATGGCACCGGGGAGCTGTTTTTT	CASGLGGHGTGELFF
.	TRBV4-2	.	TRBJ1-3	TGTGCCAGCAGCCAAGATTGGGGAGGGTCCTCTGGAAACACCATATATTTT	CASSQDWGGSSGNTIYF
.	TRBV6-1	.	TRBJ2-3	TGTGCCAGCACCGCTAGCGCAAGCACAGATACGCAGTATTTT	CASTASASTDTQYF
.	TRBV27	.	TRBJ1-1	TGTGCCAGCAGTTTATGGGCAGCCTCGAACACTGAAGCTTTCTTT	CASSLWAASNTEAFF
TRBD2	TRBV28	.	TRBJ2-1	TGTGCCAGCAGTTTAGCGGGAGAGGCCTACAATGAGCAGTTCTTC	CASSLAGEAYNEQFF
.	TRBV23-1	.	TRBJ2-7	TGCGCCAGCAGTCCGCGGACAGCAACGTTGGGTCGGTACTTC	CASSPRTATLGRYF
.	TRBV4-1	.	TRBJ2-2	TGCGCCAGCAGCCTGCGTTCGAACACCGGGGAGCTGTTTTTT	CASSLRSNTGELFF
.	TRBV6-5	once	TRBJ2-1	TGTGCCAGCCGCCTAGAATTCCGCAGGGTCAATGAGCAGTTCTTC	CASRLEFRRVNEQFF
.	TRBV6-5	.	TRBJ2-1	TGTGCCAGCAGTTACTGGGCAGGGGACGTGGGGAATGAGCAGTTCTTC	CASSYWAGDVGNEQFF
.	TRBV2	.	TRBJ1-1	TGTGCCAGGGCCAAAAACACTGAAGCTTTCTTT	CARAKNTEAFF
.	TRBV5-1	.	TRBJ2-3	TGCGCCAGCAGCTCTGGGCCAGGAACAGATACGCAGTATTTT	CASSSGPGTDTQYF
TRBD1	TRBV11-2	.	TRBJ1-6	TGTGCCAGCAGCTTACCGACAGGGGGTGTCTCACCCCTCCACTTT	CASSLPTGGVSPLHF
.	TRBV27	.	TRBJ2-2	TGTGCCAGCGCCGGTTGGGGAGGCGGGGAGCTGTTTTTT	CASAGWGGGELFF
.	TRBV7-2	.	TRBJ2-7	TGTGCCAGCAGCTCACTCGACTTCCTCCTAGAGCAGTACTTC	CASSSLDFLLEQYF
.	TRBV18	.	TRBJ1-4	TGTGCCAGCTCACCAGGGACAAAAGAAAAACTGTTTTTT	CASSPGTKEKLFF
.	TRBV2	once	TRBJ2-7	TGTGCCAGCCTGGACAGAACCTACGAGCAGTACTTC	CASLDRTYEQYF
TRBD1	TRBV10-1	.	TRBJ1-6	TGCGCCAGCAGTGTTGGACAGGTGGATTCACCCCTCCACTTT	CASSVGQVDSPLHF
.	TRBV30	.	TRBJ2-7	TGTGCCTGGTCGACAGGTGCCTACGAGCAGTACTTC	CAWSTGAYEQYF
TRBD1	TRBV4-1	.	TRBJ1-4	TGCGCCAGCAGCGAGGACAGGGCGAGAGGGGGCTCGGATGAAAAACTGTTTTTT	CASSEDRARGGSDEKLFF
.	TRBV9	.	TRBJ2-7	TGTGCCAGCAGCGAACATGGGGGCGTGAGCTCCTACGAGCAGTACTTC	CASSEHGGVSSYEQYF
TRBD1	TRBV7-3	.	TRBJ2-2	TGTGCCAGCAGCTCGACAGGGACCGGGGAGCTGTTTTTT	CASSSTGTGELFF
.	TRBV5-5	.	TRBJ1-5	TGTGCCAGCAGCTTGGTGGGTAATATCTTAGCTCAGCCCCAGCATTTT	CASSLVGNILAQPQHF
TRBD1	TRBV27	.	TRBJ1-2	TGTGCCAGCACGACAGGGGGTAGTTATGGCTACACCTTC	CASTTGGSYGYTF
TRBD2	TRBV27	.	TRBJ2-1	TGTGCCAGCAGTTCCGCAAACGTAGCGGGAGGGCATGGGGAGCAGTTCTTC	CASSSANVAGGHGEQFF
TRBD2	TRBV27	.	TRBJ2-1	TGTGCCAGCAGTTCCGGGACTAGCGGGAGCTATGAGCAGTTCTTC	CASSSGTSGSYEQFF
TRBD2	TRBV29-1	.	TRBJ2-3	TGCAGCGTTGTTGACAGCGGGATTCACACAGATACGCAGTATTTT	CSVVDSGIHTDTQYF
.	TRBV5-1	.	TRBJ2-2	TGCGCCAGCAGATTAGAGGACACCGGGGAGCTGTTTTTT	CASRLEDTGELFF
.	TRBV5-1	.	TRBJ1-2	TGCGCCAGCAGCTTGGCTGGGAGAGGTGGCTACACCTTC	CASSLAGRGGYTF
.	TRBV29-1	.	TRBJ1-2	TGCAGCGTGACCCCAGGGGCTCGGGGCTACACCTTC	CSVTPGARGYTF
TRBD1	TRBV7-3	few	TRBJ1-2	TGTGCCAGCAGCCCCGGGGCAGGGGGCGCGTATGGCTACACCTTC	CASSPGAGGAYGYTF
TRBD2	TRBV5-1	once	TRBJ2-3	TGCGCCAGCAGCTTGTCGGGGGGGGCGTCAGATACGCAGTATTTT	CASSLSGGASDTQYF
.	TRBV5-1	once	TRBJ2-7	TGCGCCAGCAGCTTGGGACAGGCGCTCAACTCCTACGAGCAGTACTTC	CASSLGQALNSYEQYF
.	TRBV2	.	TRBJ2-7	TGTGCCAGCAGTGTATCTGTCAGAACCTACGAGCAGTACTTC	CASSVSVRTYEQYF